The text below deals with one T cell receptor (beta chain). Its target antigen remains unknown. The sample originates from a study of cytomegalovirus exposure and HLA in healthy donors (dated by TCRdb to 2017 to 2019). For context, the study as a whole: According to an earlier analysis of a few hundred of the donors, 150 million to 200 million T cells yielded roughly 100 million unique TCR beta sequences and about 300 Gb of sequence data. An early release that covered approximately 600 HLA-typed donors contained approximately 300 gigabases of sequencing data and tens of millions of unique TCR sequences. Of the 300 to 450 genotyped donors, 80% to 90% were placed in the genetic ancestry cluster associated with self-reported Caucasian donors. The study aimed to test whether signatures of past pathogen exposure could be identified by cataloging public T cell receptors. Using immunosequencing, the study profiled T cell repertoires from about 610 subjects and related those repertoires to cytomegalovirus serostatus. Besides the first cohort of approximately 710 subjects, a separate validation cohort made up of over a hundred different subjects was used. High-throughput TCR immunosequencing, statistical association of individual TCRs with disease status, and machine learning were combined to predict cytomegalovirus infection status. To study patterns of TCR occurrence, a later analysis re-analyzed previously published TCR beta repertoires from hundreds of donors and added high-resolution HLA genotyping. Rather than drawing on any new phenotypic data, the later analysis identified candidate immune exposures from TCR beta sequences and the way those sequences occurred across donors. An earlier analysis of 500 to 750 of the donors applied high-throughput TCR beta sequencing to assess whether each TCR beta V gene segment acted as functional or pseudogenic. Donor age, sex, ethnicity and CMV serostatus were collected together with the repertoire data. A later genetic analysis took genome-wide SNP genotypes for 398 of the 666 donors and used that subset as a discovery cohort. All discovery cohort repertoires had been generated using a single sequencing platform. HLA typing included class I and class II loci at four-digit resolution. Typing coverage varied by locus: about 620-630 donors for A, B, C, DRB1 and DQB1; roughly 560 for DQA1; some 610 for DPA1; approximately 490 for DPB1. Four to six DR-DQ haplotypes were handled as single units for association and clustering, since linkage in the cohort was strong. Across some 400 genotyped donors of the cohort, an average of about 240,000 unique TCR beta nucleotide sequences per donor were sequenced, and roughly a sixth of those sequences were non-productive. Overall study results and their limits: In both the original and validation cohorts, the classifier was reported to diagnose cytomegalovirus status with high specificity and sensitivity. Most CMV-associated TCR beta chains appeared to be HLA-restricted in a later analysis, and the HLA associations seemed to be driven largely by CMV exposure. Assigning TCR associations to individual alleles was difficult when HLA alleles, especially DR and DQ, strongly co-occurred. A later genetic analysis reported fewer N-insertions in productive TCRs among donors in an Asian-associated ancestry cluster than the roughly 720-donor mean. A group of highly shared sequence variants was considered likely to be a technical artifact of the sequencing pipeline. A further reported finding was that TCR beta sequences accurately predicted the HLA-A and HLA-B alleles for most subjects in the first cohort. While some public TCRs were present in many individuals, most TCR sequences turned up only very rarely across donors. In vitro tests confirmed that a few of the cytomegalovirus-associated TCR beta chains recognize cytomegalovirus antigens. Sequencing depth was assumed to be roughly uniform across donors in the presence/absence analyses, though that assumption may not hold. Correlated functional status among segregating V segments might be attributable to linkage disequilibrium, but an unknown experimental factor could not be ruled out. In a later genetic analysis, a missense DCLRE1C variant was associated with V-gene and J-gene trimming of TCR beta chains, and the association was replicated in an independent cohort. Several of the top co-occurrence clusters appeared to be linked to parvovirus B19, influenza, CMV and Epstein-Barr virus, according to a later analysis. The cohort was sequenced for TCR beta chains only, and without alpha or paired-chain data the features that could be detected were limited. In a later analysis, around 15,000 TCR beta sequences were associated with specific HLA alleles at a false discovery rate of 0.05. In an earlier analysis of some 500 of the donors, most TCR beta V segments appeared in productive rearrangements about 87% or about 30% of the time, broadly matching IMGT annotations. A later analysis found that HLA-associated TCR beta chains were more clonally expanded and had lower generation probabilities than equally common non-associated chains. Because counts were too low, approximately 15 rarely observed V segments, including chromosome 9 orphons, were excluded from the earlier analysis of fewer than 650 of the donors. In a later analysis, the rate of TCR association differed among HLA loci, with DRB1 alleles having the most associated TCRs and HLA-C alleles having the fewest. HLA typing was unavailable for some donors at each locus, so association tests used only the typed subset. Immune exposure information for the cohort was limited to CMV serostatus. The study listed 164 TCR beta chains as associated with cytomegalovirus. It was suggested by the authors that the approach could potentially be generalized to other disease states and immunological phenotypes.

The cohort consisted of some 730 healthy bone marrow donors. At the time of sampling, every cohort member was nominally healthy, though immune exposures that went unrecorded were likely present. The donor tested CMV seronegative and was one of the 352 seronegative cohort members. A peripheral blood sample was collected from each donor, and TCR beta sequencing was performed on peripheral blood mononuclear cells. Genomic DNA was extracted from the blood cell samples with the Qiagen DNeasy Blood Extraction Kit. Library method: the immunoSEQ multiplex PCR assay. For the multiplex PCR, a mixture combining 60 forward primers for TCR Vbeta segments and 13 reverse primers for TCR Jbeta segments was used. Amplification of the CDR3 region of rearranged TCR beta genes was performed with a multiplex PCR assay on genomic DNA. Amplified TCR beta libraries were sequenced as 87-base-pair reads on the Illumina HiSeq System. On the study's bioinformatics: In a later analysis, tens of millions of unique TCR beta chains were counted across the roughly 670 repertoires, and around 10 million of these chains were shared by at least two donors. A nearest-neighbor algorithm error-corrected the raw reads and collapsed the reads into unique sequences, merging closely related sequences to remove PCR and sequencing errors. Alignment of CDR3 sequences to IMGT reference sequences was used to assign V, D and J gene segments. Each retained sequence needed at least a six-nucleotide match to both a V gene segment and a J gene segment. Rearrangements were classified as productive when the CDR3 lacked stop codons and remained in frame with V and J, and all other rearrangements were classified as non-productive. CDR3 was defined by IMGT convention, running from the second conserved V-encoded cysteine to the conserved J-encoded phenylalanine. The earlier analysis of about 590 of the donors excluded sequences that lacked an unambiguous match to a single V gene segment. An earlier analysis of a few hundred of the donors classified V segments as functional when productive rearrangements were above 56.7% and as segregating when the standard deviation between donors was above 5%. A statistical classification framework was developed to diagnose cytomegalovirus status using the catalog of TCR beta chain sequences. A later analysis assigned V and J genes by comparing TCR nucleotide sequences with IMGT/GENE-DB human TR gene sequences. A later analysis assigned CDR3 sequences and most-parsimonious VDJ recombination scenarios with the TCRdist pipeline. In a later analysis, each TCR beta chain was defined by its CDR3 amino acid sequence together with its V-gene family, and reads without a unique V-gene family were excluded. A later analysis removed several hundred highly shared, low-generation-probability nucleotide sequences to deal with suspected cross-contamination and a sequencing artifact. In a later analysis, a clonal expansion index for each public chain was calculated from normalized within-repertoire ranks of inferred template counts. Generation probabilities in a later analysis came from a VDJ recombination model fitted to out-of-frame rearrangements, and those results were checked against IGoR. Hypergeometric tests were used in a later analysis to score TCR-TCR, TCR-HLA and TCR-CMV co-occurrence, with a repertoire-size bias correction applied to the TCR pairs. False discovery rates were estimated in a later analysis by permuting HLA or CMV assignments 20 times. In a later analysis, co-occurring TCRs were grouped using DBSCAN, and TCRdist sequence similarity was added for clustering within HLA-allele-positive subsets. Repertoires with fewer than 30,000 or more than 120,000 public chains were left out of co-occurrence clustering, as were four to six repertoires with anomalous nucleotide sharing. As stored in TCRdb, this immuneACCESS dataset retains in-frame rearrangements with V and J assigned. A fraction of the clones does not appear; measured against another copy, unresolved V genes explain less than half of the discrepancy, and the remainder lacks a known reason. The V and J calls and the clone size are those of that table, but D and trimming were determined from the DNA. This sample's table contains about 130,000 clones. 1.5% to 2% of the sample rests with the top ten.

The specimen sequenced was PBMCs. This TCR derives from a man aged 18-30 years in good health and CMV-seronegative.

Read as DNA, the sequence is TGTGCCATCAGTGTTGGGACAGAGTCCTACGAGCAGTACTTC. Its product reads: CAISVGTESYEQYF. The sequence joins TRBV10-3 to TRBJ2-7; 7 central nucleotides agree with TRBD1. From cysteine to phenylalanine, the CDR3 is 14 amino acids long. Only CDR3 DNA is held: 42 bases, read in frame from base 1. CDR1 and CDR2, per the germline V gene, are ENHRY and SYGVKD. Germline trimming amounts to 4 bases on V and 1 base on J, with 4 as the count of junction bases outside the gene matches.